Listed below are T cell receptor beta chains from one sample, sequenced in a study of regulatory T cells in long-lasting Graves disease. TCRdb reprocessed the multiplex PCR reads via MiXCR and lists one record per CDR3 protein. Seen here are a few hundred thousand distinct CDR3 sequences, 10% to 15% observed once, and the top ten hold approximately 17%. These same data were also listed under a study on T cells in Graves' hyperthyroidism and ophthalmopathy.

The sample consisted of peripheral blood mononuclear cells (PBMCs), taken at new diagnosis, from a patient treated with antithyroid drugs. These receptors were taken from a woman aged 18-35 years with Graves disease. Both conserved end residues are part of each CDR3. The D gene is left open where the match is weak. Expanded clones are given a class, and other clones once, few, many or no size at all.

j_call: TRBJ1-2
clone_size: .
d_call: .
v_call: TRBV29-1
cdr3_nt: TGCAGCCTGGTTACCCCCGATGGCTACACCTTC
cdr3_aa: CSLVTPDGYTF

j_call: TRBJ2-1
clone_size: few
d_call: TRBD2
v_call: TRBV9
cdr3_nt: TGTGCCAGCAGCGGGGGCTGGGGGGGGAATGAGCAGTTCTTC
cdr3_aa: CASSGGWGGNEQFF

j_call: TRBJ2-4
clone_size: .
d_call: .
v_call: TRBV12-3/TRBV12-4
cdr3_nt: TGTGCCAGCAGTTTCCGTGCGCTAGGGGGACAAGCCAAAAACATTCAGTACTTC
cdr3_aa: CASSFRALGGQAKNIQYF

j_call: TRBJ2-3
clone_size: many
d_call: .
v_call: TRBV3-2
cdr3_nt: TGTGCCAGCAGCCAACTCCCCGGGACAAACATCACAGATACGCAGTATTTT
cdr3_aa: CASSQLPGTNITDTQYF

j_call: TRBJ2-7
clone_size: many
d_call: .
v_call: TRBV20-1
cdr3_nt: TGCAGTGCTAGCCCCCTAGGTTCCAGGGGCTCCTCCCTGTACTTC
cdr3_aa: CSASPLGSRGSSLYF

j_call: TRBJ1-1
clone_size: few
d_call: .
v_call: TRBV19
cdr3_nt: TGTGCCAGTAGTCTACCGGGGACATTGAACACTGAAGCTTTCTTT
cdr3_aa: CASSLPGTLNTEAFF

j_call: TRBJ1-4
clone_size: many
d_call: .
v_call: TRBV12-3/TRBV12-4
cdr3_nt: TGTGCCAGCAGTCCCAGCAGGGGTTTTGGTGAAAAACTGTTTTTT
cdr3_aa: CASSPSRGFGEKLFF

j_call: TRBJ1-5
clone_size: .
d_call: .
v_call: TRBV30
cdr3_nt: TGTGCCTGGAGTAGATCTAGCAATCAGCCCCAGCATTTT
cdr3_aa: CAWSRSSNQPQHF

j_call: TRBJ1-6
clone_size: many
d_call: .
v_call: TRBV7-2
cdr3_nt: TGTGCCAGCAGCTTAGAACGACGGGCCTATAATTCACCCCTCCACTTT
cdr3_aa: CASSLERRAYNSPLHF

j_call: TRBJ2-7
clone_size: .
d_call: .
v_call: TRBV6-2/TRBV6-3
cdr3_nt: TGTGCCAGCAGACGACGGGGGGCTAGCGGCCGATACGAGCAGTACTTC
cdr3_aa: CASRRRGASGRYEQYF

j_call: TRBJ2-3
clone_size: many
d_call: .
v_call: TRBV11-2
cdr3_nt: TGTGCCAGCAGCCCACCCTCAGGGACGGCCACTCTTAGAGATACGCAGTATTTT
cdr3_aa: CASSPPSGTATLRDTQYF

j_call: TRBJ2-7
clone_size: many
d_call: TRBD2
v_call: TRBV12-3/TRBV12-4
cdr3_nt: TGTGCCAGCAGTTACAAGCGGGAGTTCTACGAGCAGTACTTC
cdr3_aa: CASSYKREFYEQYF

j_call: TRBJ2-1
clone_size: few
d_call: TRBD1
v_call: TRBV28
cdr3_nt: TGTGCCAGCAGTCTAATTTACAGGGGCTCATACAATGAGCAGTTCTTC
cdr3_aa: CASSLIYRGSYNEQFF

j_call: TRBJ2-1
clone_size: many
d_call: .
v_call: TRBV7-9
cdr3_nt: TGTGCCAGCGAACCTAATGAGCAGTTCTTC
cdr3_aa: CASEPNEQFF

j_call: TRBJ2-4
clone_size: many
d_call: .
v_call: TRBV18
cdr3_nt: TGTGCCAGCTCTCCCGGGACAGCCAAAAACATTCAGTACTTC
cdr3_aa: CASSPGTAKNIQYF

j_call: TRBJ2-1
clone_size: few
d_call: TRBD1
v_call: TRBV19
cdr3_nt: TGTGCCAGTGGCGACAGGGTTCGCAATGAGCAGTTCTTC
cdr3_aa: CASGDRVRNEQFF

j_call: TRBJ1-5
clone_size: .
d_call: .
v_call: TRBV20-1
cdr3_nt: TGCAGTGCTAGAGACGGGCTTGTAGGTCCCTCTCAGCCCCAGCATTTT
cdr3_aa: CSARDGLVGPSQPQHF

j_call: TRBJ2-5
clone_size: few
d_call: .
v_call: TRBV5-5
cdr3_nt: TGTGCCAGCAGCGCAGGGAGGGAGACCCAGTACTTC
cdr3_aa: CASSAGRETQYF

j_call: TRBJ2-7
clone_size: many
d_call: TRBD2
v_call: TRBV20-1
cdr3_nt: TGCAGTCTACAGGATCCGGGGCGGGAGTATCGCGAGCAGTACTTC
cdr3_aa: CSLQDPGREYREQYF

j_call: TRBJ1-6
clone_size: .
d_call: .
v_call: TRBV7-2
cdr3_nt: TGTGCCAGCAGCTCACTGGGGGGCAGGGGAGGAAATTCACCCCTCCACTTT
cdr3_aa: CASSSLGGRGGNSPLHF

j_call: TRBJ1-2
clone_size: many
d_call: .
v_call: TRBV7-9
cdr3_nt: TGTGCCAGCAGCTTAGACCAAGCCACAGGGAGGCTACGCTATGGCTACACCTTC
cdr3_aa: CASSLDQATGRLRYGYTF

j_call: TRBJ2-7
clone_size: few
d_call: .
v_call: TRBV6-2/TRBV6-3
cdr3_nt: TGTGCCAGCAGTTACTCTGTGGGGGTTATGGAGCAGTACTTC
cdr3_aa: CASSYSVGVMEQYF

j_call: TRBJ1-5
clone_size: many
d_call: .
v_call: TRBV12-3/TRBV12-4
cdr3_nt: TGTGCCAGCAGCCCACGGGTCCGGGGGCAGCCCCAGCATTTT
cdr3_aa: CASSPRVRGQPQHF

j_call: TRBJ1-1
clone_size: .
d_call: TRBD1
v_call: TRBV11-1
cdr3_nt: TGTGCCAGCAGCCCGGGACAGCCTTTTGAAGCTTTCTTT
cdr3_aa: CASSPGQPFEAFF

j_call: TRBJ1-2
clone_size: many
d_call: .
v_call: TRBV20-1
cdr3_nt: TGCAGTGCCGGATCGGGGGCGAGCGATGGCTACACCTTC
cdr3_aa: CSAGSGASDGYTF

j_call: TRBJ2-1
clone_size: many
d_call: .
v_call: TRBV2
cdr3_nt: TGTGCCAGCAGGGAGGACCAAGGAGCATACAATGAGCAGTTCTTC
cdr3_aa: CASREDQGAYNEQFF

j_call: TRBJ1-2
clone_size: many
d_call: .
v_call: TRBV7-2
cdr3_nt: TGTGCCAGCAGCCTGCTGCTAGGCGGCTACACCTTC
cdr3_aa: CASSLLLGGYTF

j_call: TRBJ2-7
clone_size: many
d_call: .
v_call: TRBV28
cdr3_nt: TGTGCCAGCAGTTTGTCCGACACCTACGAGCAGTACTTC
cdr3_aa: CASSLSDTYEQYF

j_call: TRBJ1-5
clone_size: few
d_call: .
v_call: TRBV11-2
cdr3_nt: TGTGCCAGCAGCTTCGGGAGTGCTCAGCCCCAGCATTTT
cdr3_aa: CASSFGSAQPQHF